The 25 T cell receptor beta chains below were found in one sample sequenced in a study of blood T cell repertoires in COVID-19 (dated by TCRdb to 2020 to 2022). Library prep was done by the immunoSEQ multiplex PCR assay. TCRdb's version of the immuneACCESS table is confined to in-frame rearrangements and falls short of the full clone set. An unresolved V gene accounts for under half of the shortfall where checked; the remainder is of unknown origin. This sample holds about 250,000 clones; around 90% were observed only once. Of the sample, 3% falls within the top ten clones. Input material: peripheral blood. The receptors here all came from a young man with active or convalescent COVID-19.

This chain connects TRBV6-5 to TRBJ2-2; D possibly corresponds to TRBD2 (5 bases). This CDR3 spans 15 amino acids. Trimming cost V 4 bases and J 3 bases, with 12 bases left between them. Germline V gene sequence: CDR1 MNHEY, CDR2 SVGAGI. The CDR3 bases are TGTGCCAGCAGTTCCGGACTTATCTACACCGGGGAGCTGTTTTTT. Translation: CASSSGLIYTGELFF.

The chain recombines TRBV28 with TRBJ1-2, with 8 bases lining up with TRBD1. Per the germline V gene, CDR1 is MDHEN and CDR2 is SYDVKM. Trimming cost V 5 bases and J 3 bases; bases outside gene matches: 8. This CDR3 is 15 amino acids long. CDR3 coding DNA: TGTGCCAGCAGTAAGCCCGGACAGGGTGACTATGGCTACACCTTC. It codes for CASSKPGQGDYGYTF.

The V and J genes are TRBV9 and TRBJ1-1, with D unclear. V was trimmed by 0 bases and J by 2 bases, leaving 8 bases between them. The CDR3 has 14 residues. Germline V gene sequence: CDR1 SGDLS, CDR2 YYNGEE. CDR3 sequence reads: CASSVVLSNTEAFF. For the CDR3, the DNA is TGTGCCAGCAGCGTAGTTCTGAGCAACACTGAAGCTTTCTTT. Based on the CDR3 plus reference TRBV9 and TRBJ1-1, the full variable domain is DSGVTQTPKHLITATGQRVTLRCSPRSGDLSVYWYQQSLDQGLQFLIQYYNGEERAKGNILERFSAQQFPDLHSELNLSSLELGDSALYFCASSVVLSNTEAFFGQGTRLTVV.

A word on this clone: In the same sample, other DNA sequences code for this CDR3. This chain uses TRBV19 with TRBJ1-2; TRBD1 agrees at 10 bases. The CDR3 length is 13 residues. CDR1 is LNHDA and CDR2 is SQIVND in the germline V gene (reference sequence). V gave up 9 bases and J gave up 2 bases; unmatched junction bases: 3. CDR3 coding DNA: TGTGCCAGCCGGACAGGGGGAAACTATGGCTACACCTTC. Protein: CASRTGGNYGYTF.

The genes are TRBV5-6 and TRBJ2-3, with TRBD1 matching 8 bases. Germline-derived CDR1 and CDR2 are SGHDT and YYEEEE. After removal of 4 bases from V and 6 bases from J, the junction contained 13 bases not matched to a gene. The CDR3 consists of 16 residues. In DNA, the CDR3 is TGTGCCAGCAGCCCGTTAGGGACAGGTCTTCGGGATACGCAGTATTTT. This codes for CASSPLGTGLRDTQYF.

V usage is TRBV5-4 and J usage is TRBJ2-3, with TRBD2 identical over 7 bases. This CDR3 has 16 amino acids. The V gene end was trimmed by 3 bases and the J gene end by 0 bases; junction bases not matched to a gene: 7. CDR1 SGHNT and CDR2 YYREEE come from the germline V gene (reference sequence). DNA of the CDR3: TGTGCCAGCAGCTCCGCAACTAGCGCAAGCACAGATACGCAGTATTTT. Its translation: CASSSATSASTDTQYF. Looking up the rest from reference TRBV5-4 and TRBJ2-3 gives the full variable domain: ETGVTQSPTHLIKTRGQQVTLRCSSQSGHNTVSWYQQALGQGPQFIFQYYREEENGRGNFPPRFSGLQFPNYSSELNVNALELDDSALYLCASSSATSASTDTQYFGPGTRLTVL.

This clone occurred a few times. The V gene is TRBV27, the J gene TRBJ1-1; TRBD1 aligns across 10 bases. The V and J ends lost 3 bases and 3 bases, in that order; junction bases with no gene match: 4. CDR3 length: 15 amino acids. The germline V gene has CDR1 MNHEY and CDR2 SMNVEV (reference sequence). Here the CDR3 DNA reads TGTGCCAGCAGTTTCCTCGGACAGGGGGACACTGAAGCTTTCTTT. Protein sequence: CASSFLGQGDTEAFF.

CDR3 sequence (DNA): TGTGCCAGCAGCTTAAGCCCTACGGATACGCAGTATTTT. Amino acid sequence: CASSLSPTDTQYF. The chain carries TRBV7-2 and TRBJ2-3, with no clear D. CDR1 and CDR2 from the germline V gene are SGHTA and FQGNSA. The CDR3 is 13 residues long. The germline V and J ends were trimmed by 2 bases and 6 bases, with 9 bases remaining between them.

To note about this clone: Mismatch with germline at one junction end may stem from a read error. The rearrangement links TRBV2 to TRBJ2-1; maybe TRBD2 (6 bases). In germline, CDR1 is SNHLY, CDR2 FYNNEI. The CDR3 length is 12 residues. The CDR3: CASSERDLLLVF. DNA for the CDR3: TGTGCCAGCAGTGAGCGGGACCTCTTACTCGTCTTC.

The CDR3 here is CASSNLGQPTDTQYF. The DNA of the CDR3 is TGTGCCAGCAGTAACCTAGGACAGCCCACAGATACGCAGTATTTT. J is TRBJ2-3 and V is TRBV6-6; possibly TRBD1 for D (6 bases). CDR1 MNHNY and CDR2 SVGAGI come from the germline V gene (reference sequence). There are 15 residues in the CDR3. The V and J ends lost 5 bases and 2 bases respectively, with 14 bases between them.

This clone was detected a few times. The chain employs TRBV28 and TRBJ1-2, with a weak D call TRBD1 (6 bases). The ends were cut back, 3 bases at V and 5 bases at J, with 16 bases in the middle. This CDR3 comprises 15 residues. Germline values: CDR1 MDHEN, CDR2 SYDVKM. The DNA for the CDR3 is TGTGCCAGCAGTTTTGAGTTGGACAGCTGGTATGGCTACACCTTC. This translates into CASSFELDSWYGYTF.

The genes are TRBV5-1 and TRBJ1-4, with a weak D call TRBD1 (6 bases). Germline values: CDR1 SGHRS, CDR2 YFSETQ. The V and J ends lost 2 bases and 8 bases respectively, with 13 bases between them. The CDR3 has 14 amino acids. CDR3 coding DNA: TGCGCCAGCAGCTTCGTACAGGGCGGAGAAAAACTGTTTTTT. It translates to CASSFVQGGEKLFF.

J is TRBJ1-6 and V is TRBV5-5; perhaps TRBD1 as D (5 bases). The V gene lost 4 bases and the J gene lost 13 bases, with 24 bases spanning the gap. Germline lookup yields CDR1 SGHKS and CDR2 YYEKEE (reference sequence). The CDR3 sequence is 16 residues long. CDR3 nucleotides: TGTGCCAGCAGCCCGGGGGGGGGACCACAAACAGACCCCCTCCACTTT. It codes for CASSPGGGPQTDPLHF. The entire variable domain, with the rest obtained from reference TRBV5-5 and TRBJ1-6, is as follows: DAGVTQSPTHLIKTRGQQVTLRCSPISGHKSVSWYQQVLGQGPQFIFQYYEKEERGRGNFPDRFSARQFPNYSSELNVNALLLGDSALYLCASSPGGGPQTDPLHFGNGTRLTVT.

The chain combines TRBV28 with TRBJ2-7, with 8 nucleotides matching TRBD2. CDR3 length: 14 amino acids. V dropped 7 bases and J dropped 4; count of bases not matched to a gene: 9. Germline V gives CDR1 MDHEN, CDR2 SYDVKM. Here the CDR3 DNA reads TGTGCCAGCACCCCGGGGGGGGACCAATACGAGCAGTACTTC. Protein product: CASTPGGDQYEQYF.

This chain's CDR3 is CASRQGLINNEQFF. The DNA of the CDR3 is TGTGCCAGCAGACAGGGCCTGATCAACAATGAGCAGTTCTTC. V and J are TRBV19 and TRBJ2-1, with 7 positions matching TRBD1. The CDR3 totals 14 residues. Losses at the gene ends were 9 bases for V and 5 bases for J; bases not matched to a gene: 10. CDR1 is LNHDA and CDR2 is SQIVND in the germline V gene (reference sequence).

V usage is TRBV6-2 or TRBV6-3 and J usage is TRBJ1-2, with TRBD1 matching over 9 bases. Germline loops: CDR1 MNHEY, CDR2 SVGEGT. The CDR3 spans 16 residues. The V gene end was trimmed by 0 bases and the J gene end by 3 bases; junction bases not matched to a gene: 5. The CDR3 DNA reads as TGTGCCAGCAGTTACTCGAAGGACAGGGGCGACTATGGCTACACCTTC. Its protein product is CASSYSKDRGDYGYTF.

The chain uses TRBV5-6 and TRBJ2-1; D gene unclear. Per the germline V gene, CDR1 is SGHDT and CDR2 is YYEEEE. CDR3 length equals 12 residues. V lost 5 bases to trimming and J lost 3 bases, with 6 bases between them. This CDR3 reads CASSSDYNEQFF. CDR3 bases: TGTGCCAGCAGTTCAGACTACAATGAGCAGTTCTTC.

The V gene is TRBV30, the J gene TRBJ2-7; D is ambiguous. V lost 0 bases, J lost 2 bases, and 5 bases lay in between. Germline lookup yields CDR1 GTSNPN and CDR2 SVGIG (reference sequence). This CDR3 contains 12 residues. CDR3 protein: CAWSVLPYEQYF. The CDR3, as DNA: TGTGCCTGGAGTGTACTCCCCTACGAGCAGTACTTC.

This clone occurred a few times. The chain recombines TRBV11-1 with TRBJ1-2; 9 bases align to TRBD1. This CDR3 comprises 16 residues. V shed 4 bases, J shed 2 bases, and the junction held 8 bases outside the gene matches. In germline, CDR1 is SGHAT, CDR2 FQDESV (reference sequence). CDR3 sequence reads: CASSSTGTGLNYGYTF. CDR3 nucleotide sequence: TGTGCCAGCAGCTCCACCGGGACAGGGCTGAACTATGGCTACACCTTC.

The V call is TRBV28, the J call TRBJ2-2; TRBD2 might be the D (6 bases). V was clipped by 3 bases and J by 0 bases, with 8 bases between them. The CDR3 runs 15 residues. The germline CDR1 and CDR2 sequences are MDHEN and SYDVKM. CDR3 loop: CASSLEGANTGELFF. In nucleotides, the CDR3 is TGTGCCAGCAGTTTGGAGGGTGCGAACACCGGGGAGCTGTTTTTT.

In DNA, the CDR3 is TGTGCCAGCAGTTCGACAGGGGGTTATGAAAAACTGTTTTTT. Amino acids: CASSSTGGYEKLFF. The chain has TRBV5-6 and TRBJ1-4; 9 positions match TRBD1. The CDR3 totals 14 residues. Per the germline V gene, CDR1 is SGHDT and CDR2 is YYEEEE. V lost 5 bases, J lost 6 bases, and 5 bases stayed unmatched.

This clone was counted a single time. The chain links TRBV7-9 to TRBJ2-5; D is unresolved. The V and J ends lost 4 bases and 3 bases respectively, with 3 bases between them. Germline assignment: CDR1 SEHNR and CDR2 FQNEAQ (reference sequence). This CDR3 region has 11 residues. CDR3 protein: CASSSKETQYF. DNA for the CDR3: TGTGCCAGCAGCTCAAAAGAGACCCAGTACTTC.

The chain uses TRBV7-9 and TRBJ1-5, with 8 bases aligning to TRBD1. Germline loops: CDR1 SEHNR, CDR2 FQNEAQ (reference sequence). The CDR3 is made up of 16 amino acids. With 5 bases clipped from V and 0 bases from J, the junction kept 6 bases outside the gene matches. CDR3 coding DNA: TGTGCCAGCAGCCCCTTCGGACAGGGTAGCAATCAGCCCCAGCATTTT. Its protein product is CASSPFGQGSNQPQHF.

The chain links TRBV11-2 to TRBJ1-6, with TRBD1 matching 9 bases. The CDR3 is made up of 15 amino acids. Trimming took 4 bases from V and 7 from J; bases not matched to a gene: 5. In germline, CDR1 is SGHAT, CDR2 FQNNGV. CDR3 in amino acids: CASSSQGTGNSPLHF. The CDR3, as DNA: TGTGCCAGCAGCTCTCAGGGGACAGGGAATTCACCCCTCCACTTT.

This clone was observed a handful of times. V and J are TRBV11-2 and TRBJ1-1; D remains unclear. The germline CDR1 and CDR2 sequences are SGHAT and FQNNGV. V lost 3 bases and J 1 base, leaving 15 bases between the germline ends. The CDR3 consists of 16 residues. CDR3 nucleotides: TGTGCCAGCAGCTTTCAGACCGCAGGTTGGAACACTGAAGCTTTCTTT. Protein sequence: CASSFQTAGWNTEAFF.